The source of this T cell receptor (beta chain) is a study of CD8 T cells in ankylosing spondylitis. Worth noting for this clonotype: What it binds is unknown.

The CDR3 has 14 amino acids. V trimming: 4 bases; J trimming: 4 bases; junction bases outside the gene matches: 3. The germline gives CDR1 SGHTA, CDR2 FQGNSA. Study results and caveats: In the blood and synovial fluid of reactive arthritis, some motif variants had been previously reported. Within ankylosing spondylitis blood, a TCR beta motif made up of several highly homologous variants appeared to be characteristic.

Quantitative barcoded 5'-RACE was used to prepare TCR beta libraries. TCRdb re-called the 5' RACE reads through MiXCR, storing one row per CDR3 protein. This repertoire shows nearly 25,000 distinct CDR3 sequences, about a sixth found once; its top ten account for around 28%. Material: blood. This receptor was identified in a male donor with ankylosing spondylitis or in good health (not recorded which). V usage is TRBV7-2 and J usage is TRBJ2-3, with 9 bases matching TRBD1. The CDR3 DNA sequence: TGTGCCAGCAGCTGGGACAGGGTGGCAGATACGCAGTATTTT. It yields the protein CASSWDRVADTQYF.